One T cell receptor beta chain is described in this entry. What it recognizes is unknown. Ophthalmopathy patients had moderate-to-severe active disease, CAS ≥3, NOSPECS ≥4, and disease duration under 3 months. RNA transcripts yielded amplified TCR beta CDR3 regions. In the first-round RT-PCR of the TCR CDR3, the HTBI primer set was used. A single record per CDR3 protein comes from TCRdb applying MiXCR to the multiplex PCR reads. The sample includes 660,000 or so distinct CDR3 sequences, around 20% seen only once; the top ten take 34%. The data were obtained in a study of T cells in Graves' hyperthyroidism and ophthalmopathy. General observations from the study: Expanded thyroid clonotypes (above 0.001) were mostly also found in blood.

Germline V gives CDR1 MNHEY, CDR2 SMNVEV (reference sequence). Between the trimmed V and J ends, which lost 7 bases and 0 bases, there was a span of 19 bases. CDR3 length: 16 amino acids. The chain is built from TRBV27 and TRBJ2-7; weak D call: TRBD2 (6 bases). The sequence was collected from a man aged 25-45 years with Graves' ophthalmopathy. Sequencing input: blood. CDR3 in DNA: TGTGCCAGCAAATACGGGGGAGCGGGTAGCTCCTACGAGCAGTACTTC. This translates into CASKYGGAGSSYEQYF.